The rows below give T cell receptor beta chains drawn from one sample of a study of CD8+ T cells in alopecia areata. Only in-frame clones appear in the TCRdb table, and some are missing; sequencing was by immunoSEQ multiplex PCR. Of some 150,000 clones listed, roughly 80% were seen once; the top ten hold 25%. Sequencing used CD8+ T cells sorted from blood, obtained at week 4, from a patient treated with tofacitinib. These TCRs come from a human donor with alopecia areata. Both conserved end residues are part of each CDR3. The D gene is left open where the match is weak. Some rows have no size entry. The others give once, few or many, or a class for an expanded clone.

j_call: TRBJ2-2
v_call: TRBV7-9
clone_size: .
d_call: .
cdr3_aa: CASRLAENTGELFF
cdr3_nt: TGTGCCAGCAGATTAGCGGAGAACACCGGGGAGCTGTTTTTT

j_call: TRBJ2-1
v_call: TRBV19
clone_size: .
d_call: TRBD2
cdr3_aa: CAAGEAISSYNEQFF
cdr3_nt: TGTGCCGCGGGGGAAGCGATTTCTTCCTACAATGAGCAGTTCTTC

j_call: TRBJ2-3
v_call: TRBV27
clone_size: .
d_call: .
cdr3_aa: CASSPGSSGTQYF
cdr3_nt: TGTGCCAGCAGTCCTGGGTCATCAGGAACGCAGTATTTT

j_call: TRBJ2-5
v_call: TRBV11-2
clone_size: .
d_call: .
cdr3_aa: CASTPDQETQYF
cdr3_nt: TGTGCCAGCACCCCAGACCAAGAGACCCAGTACTTC

j_call: TRBJ2-7
v_call: TRBV5-6
clone_size: .
d_call: TRBD1
cdr3_aa: CASRGQGVSYEQYF
cdr3_nt: TGTGCCAGCAGAGGACAGGGTGTGTCCTACGAGCAGTACTTC

j_call: TRBJ2-7
v_call: TRBV13
clone_size: .
d_call: .
cdr3_aa: CASSRDGEGRVPEQYF
cdr3_nt: TGTGCCAGCAGCCGTGATGGAGAGGGCAGGGTCCCCGAGCAGTACTTC

j_call: TRBJ2-7
v_call: TRBV5-1
clone_size: .
d_call: .
cdr3_aa: CASSLVGSYEQYF
cdr3_nt: TGCGCCAGCAGCTTGGTGGGATCCTACGAGCAGTACTTC

j_call: TRBJ1-2
v_call: TRBV13
clone_size: .
d_call: TRBD1
cdr3_aa: CASSYTTGGNYGYTF
cdr3_nt: TGTGCCAGCAGCTATACGACAGGGGGTAACTATGGCTACACCTTC

j_call: TRBJ2-5
v_call: TRBV13
clone_size: .
d_call: TRBD1
cdr3_aa: CASSLRQGPQETQYF
cdr3_nt: TGTGCCAGCAGCTTAAGACAGGGACCACAAGAGACCCAGTACTTC

j_call: TRBJ1-1
v_call: TRBV10-3
clone_size: .
d_call: .
cdr3_aa: CAISSGDTEAFF
cdr3_nt: TGTGCCATCTCTAGTGGGGACACTGAAGCTTTCTTT

j_call: TRBJ2-3
v_call: TRBV5-4
clone_size: .
d_call: .
cdr3_aa: CASSLGVALGTTDTQYF
cdr3_nt: TGTGCCAGCAGCTTAGGGGTGGCACTAGGAACCACAGATACGCAGTATTTT

j_call: TRBJ2-7
v_call: TRBV28
clone_size: .
d_call: TRBD1
cdr3_aa: CASSSRDRGYEQYF
cdr3_nt: TGTGCCAGCAGTTCCCGGGACAGGGGCTACGAGCAGTACTTC

j_call: TRBJ2-5
v_call: TRBV7-2
clone_size: .
d_call: .
cdr3_aa: CASSLGRRWEETQYF
cdr3_nt: TGTGCCAGCAGCTTGGGTCGACGTTGGGAAGAGACCCAGTACTTC

j_call: TRBJ1-6
v_call: TRBV27
clone_size: .
d_call: .
cdr3_aa: CASSSATGNNSPLHF
cdr3_nt: TGTGCCAGCAGTTCCGCGACAGGAAATAATTCACCCCTCCACTTT

j_call: TRBJ2-1
v_call: TRBV19
clone_size: .
d_call: .
cdr3_aa: CASSIGMAPGNEQFF
cdr3_nt: TGTGCCAGTAGTATAGGAATGGCTCCCGGTAATGAGCAGTTCTTC

j_call: TRBJ2-4
v_call: TRBV29-1
clone_size: .
d_call: .
cdr3_aa: CSVLGPSAKNIQYF
cdr3_nt: TGCAGCGTTCTGGGGCCGTCGGCCAAAAACATTCAGTACTTC

j_call: TRBJ2-1
v_call: TRBV2
clone_size: .
d_call: TRBD1
cdr3_aa: CASRVTGTAFNEQFF
cdr3_nt: TGTGCCAGCAGAGTTACCGGGACAGCCTTCAATGAGCAGTTCTTC

j_call: TRBJ1-1
v_call: TRBV10-2
clone_size: .
d_call: .
cdr3_aa: CASSTPGTEAFF
cdr3_nt: TGCGCCAGCAGCACCCCAGGGACTGAAGCTTTCTTT

j_call: TRBJ1-1
v_call: TRBV19
clone_size: .
d_call: .
cdr3_aa: CASRPPGPNTEAFF
cdr3_nt: TGTGCCAGTAGACCTCCGGGGCCGAACACTGAAGCTTTCTTT

j_call: TRBJ2-3
v_call: TRBV7-9
clone_size: .
d_call: TRBD2
cdr3_aa: CASSSGLAGKYTDTQYF
cdr3_nt: TGTGCCAGCAGCTCGGGACTAGCGGGGAAATACACAGATACGCAGTATTTT

j_call: TRBJ2-7
v_call: TRBV4-3
clone_size: .
d_call: TRBD1
cdr3_aa: CASSPMITGDYEQYF
cdr3_nt: TGCGCCAGCAGCCCGATGATCACAGGGGACTACGAGCAGTACTTC

j_call: TRBJ2-7
v_call: TRBV4-3
clone_size: .
d_call: .
cdr3_aa: CASSQVGNAYEQYF
cdr3_nt: TGCGCCAGCAGCCAAGTAGGGAATGCCTACGAGCAGTACTTC

j_call: TRBJ2-3
v_call: TRBV27
clone_size: .
d_call: .
cdr3_aa: CASSLGRWSDTQYF
cdr3_nt: TGTGCCAGCAGTCTGGGTCGCTGGTCAGATACGCAGTATTTT

j_call: TRBJ1-2
v_call: TRBV27
clone_size: .
d_call: .
cdr3_aa: CASSLGQGYGYTF
cdr3_nt: TGTGCCAGCAGTTTAGGGCAGGGGTATGGCTACACCTTC

j_call: TRBJ2-7
v_call: TRBV29-1
clone_size: .
d_call: .
cdr3_aa: CSVERAGQRDEQYF
cdr3_nt: TGCAGCGTTGAGCGGGCCGGGCAGCGGGACGAGCAGTACTTC

j_call: TRBJ2-7
v_call: TRBV15
clone_size: many
d_call: TRBD2
cdr3_aa: CATSGTSGGSFYEQYF
cdr3_nt: TGTGCCACCAGTGGGACGTCGGGAGGGTCTTTCTACGAGCAGTACTTC

j_call: TRBJ2-3
v_call: TRBV9
clone_size: .
d_call: .
cdr3_aa: CASSGGRVAKTDTQYF
cdr3_nt: TGTGCCAGCAGTGGGGGTCGTGTAGCGAAAACAGATACGCAGTATTTT

j_call: TRBJ1-3
v_call: TRBV5-6
clone_size: .
d_call: .
cdr3_aa: CASSLTGVSGNTIYF
cdr3_nt: TGTGCCAGCAGCCTCACGGGAGTCTCTGGAAACACCATATATTTT

j_call: TRBJ2-7
v_call: TRBV4-2
clone_size: .
d_call: .
cdr3_aa: CASTGQGNYEQYF
cdr3_nt: TGTGCCAGCACGGGGCAGGGGAATTACGAGCAGTACTTC

j_call: TRBJ2-4
v_call: TRBV19
clone_size: few
d_call: TRBD1
cdr3_aa: CASSASGTDQYF
cdr3_nt: TGTGCCAGTAGCGCCTCCGGGACAGATCAGTACTTC

j_call: TRBJ2-7
v_call: TRBV19
clone_size: .
d_call: TRBD1
cdr3_aa: CASSTRTGRTYEQYF
cdr3_nt: TGTGCCAGTAGTACCAGGACAGGGCGAACCTACGAGCAGTACTTC

j_call: TRBJ1-2
v_call: TRBV19
clone_size: .
d_call: TRBD1
cdr3_aa: CATSQGAASYGYTF
cdr3_nt: TGTGCCACTTCACAGGGGGCGGCTTCTTATGGCTACACCTTC

j_call: TRBJ2-7
v_call: TRBV4-1
clone_size: .
d_call: .
cdr3_aa: CASSHPSDNSYEQYF
cdr3_nt: TGCGCCAGCAGCCACCCATCGGATAACTCCTACGAGCAGTACTTC

j_call: TRBJ2-3
v_call: TRBV9
clone_size: .
d_call: TRBD2
cdr3_aa: CASSLSGAGTDTQYF
cdr3_nt: TGTGCCAGCAGCCTAAGCGGGGCAGGGACAGATACGCAGTATTTT

j_call: TRBJ2-1
v_call: TRBV6-5
clone_size: .
d_call: .
cdr3_aa: CASSYSSQNEQFF
cdr3_nt: TGTGCCAGCAGTTACTCGTCCCAGAATGAGCAGTTCTTC

j_call: TRBJ2-2
v_call: TRBV11-1
clone_size: .
d_call: .
cdr3_aa: CASSSSGELFF
cdr3_nt: TGTGCCAGCAGCTCCTCCGGGGAGCTGTTTTTT